This entry lists 7 T cell receptor beta chains sequenced from one sample in a study of T cells in Graves' hyperthyroidism and ophthalmopathy. There were TCR beta CDR3 regions amplified from RNA transcripts. When the TCR CDR3 underwent first-round RT-PCR, the HTBI primer set was used. TCRdb analysed the multiplex PCR reads with MiXCR anew, one entry per CDR3 protein. The sample gives about 710,000 distinct CDR3 sequences, roughly 15% of which show up once; roughly 8% is in the top ten. Source material: blood. These receptors were collected from a man between 18 and 29 years old with Graves' hyperthyroidism.

V gene TRBV10-2 combines with J gene TRBJ1-1, with D unresolved. The CDR3 sequence is 15 residues long. The germline V gene has CDR1 WSHSY and CDR2 SAAADI. The ends were cut back, 0 bases at V and 5 bases at J, with 13 bases in the middle. As DNA, the CDR3 is TGCGCCAGCAGTGAGTCGAGTTCGGTGAGGACTGAAGCTTTCTTT. Protein sequence: CASSESSSVRTEAFF.

J is TRBJ2-5 and V is TRBV9; the match to TRBD2 covers 7 bases. The V and J ends lost 0 bases and 9 bases, in that order; junction bases with no gene match: 11. The CDR3 is made up of 15 amino acids. CDR1 and CDR2 from the germline V gene are SGDLS and YYNGEE. The CDR3 region has the DNA TGTGCCAGCAGCGTAGGAGGGGCAGGCCGGGGGGCCCAGTACTTC. It is translated as CASSVGGAGRGAQYF.

The gene calls are TRBV4-1 and TRBJ2-7, with 8 bases lining up with TRBD1. Germline V gene sequence: CDR1 MGHRA, CDR2 YSYEKL. The V segment lost 4 bases and the J segment 3 bases; nucleotides outside the gene matches: 5. This CDR3 has 14 amino acids. The CDR3 DNA reads TGCGCCAGCAGCCCCCACAGGGGGAACTACGAGCAGTACTTC. Amino acids: CASSPHRGNYEQYF.

V usage is TRBV27 and J usage is TRBJ2-2; D is unresolved. Trimming left V 2 bases short and J 0 bases short, with 19 bases between. Germline V gene sequence: CDR1 MNHEY, CDR2 SMNVEV (reference sequence). CDR3 length: 19 amino acids. The CDR3 region is CASSLRFLGVIANTGELFF. The CDR3 DNA sequence: TGTGCCAGCAGTTTAAGATTCCTCGGAGTTATCGCGAACACCGGGGAGCTGTTTTTT.

This CDR3 reads CASRVTGGETQYF. The CDR3 nucleotides read TGTGCCAGCAGAGTGACCGGGGGTGAGACCCAGTACTTC. V usage is TRBV6-5 and J usage is TRBJ2-5; maybe TRBD2 (6 bases). Germline V gene data show CDR1 as MNHEY and CDR2 as SVGAGI. The V end was cut by 6 bases, the J end by 5 bases, with 13 bases between. The CDR3 spans 13 residues.

V gene TRBV7-9 combines with J gene TRBJ2-5; possible D gene TRBD2, 5 bases. In germline, CDR1 is SEHNR, CDR2 FQNEAQ (reference sequence). This CDR3 region has 15 residues. V was clipped by 1 base and J by 5 bases, with 14 bases between them. The CDR3 spells CASSLVDYKRETQYF. The CDR3 DNA reads TGTGCCAGCAGCTTAGTAGACTACAAACGGGAGACCCAGTACTTC.

The table lists this clonotype with many counts. The rearrangement joins TRBV2 to TRBJ1-2, with D hard to call. The CDR3 spans 15 residues. Trimming stripped 5 bases from V and 3 bases from J, with 16 bases between. Germline V lookup: CDR1 SNHLY, CDR2 FYNNEI. CDR3 DNA sequence: TGTGCCAGCAGTCCCCGGGAAGGGCAGGACTATGGCTACACCTTC. Translating it yields CASSPREGQDYGYTF.